The 13 T cell receptor beta chains listed next were all sequenced from one sample in a study of T cells after yellow fever vaccination. TCRdb analysed the 5' RACE reads with MiXCR anew, one entry per CDR3 protein. The sample has roughly 49,000 distinct CDR3 sequences, roughly 7% seen once. The material was CD8+ T cells sorted from PBMCs, obtained roughly 15 days after the first yellow fever vaccination. These receptors all stem from a man aged 18 to 30 who received the YFV17D yellow fever vaccine.

The table lists this clonotype with many counts. This chain connects TRBV6-1 to TRBJ2-7, with 9 nucleotides matching TRBD1. The junction had 4 bases not matched to a gene; V was cut back by 6 bases and J by 1 base. CDR1 MNHNS and CDR2 SASEGT come from the germline V gene. The CDR3 covers 14 residues. CDR3 DNA sequence: TGTGCCAGCAGCTCCGGGACAGGGTCCTACGAGCAGTACTTC. Its translation is CASSSGTGSYEQYF.

This clonotype was seen many times. The CDR3 DNA sequence: TGTGCCAGTAGTCGGTGGGGGCAGCACAATGAGCAGTTCTTC. Translation gives CASSRWGQHNEQFF. J is TRBJ2-1 and V is TRBV19; a possible D gene is TRBD1 (6 bases). The CDR3 has 14 residues. Trimming left V 5 bases short and J 5 bases short, with 13 bases between. Germline CDR1 LNHDA, CDR2 SQIVND (reference sequence).

This clonotype was seen at least ten times. The genes are TRBV15 and TRBJ2-5, with TRBD2 matching over 10 bases. The germline V gene encodes CDR1 LNHNV and CDR2 YYDKDF (reference sequence). CDR3 size: 17 residues. Unmatched junction bases numbered 6, after V lost 0 bases and J lost 2 bases. CDR3 region: CATSRDWSSGGQETQYF. CDR3 sequence (DNA): TGTGCCACCAGCAGAGATTGGTCTAGCGGGGGACAAGAGACCCAGTACTTC.

About this clonotype: A much larger clone lies one base from this, so it may be a read error. DNA of the CDR3: TGCGCCAGCAGCTTCGGGTTAGGCACCTACGAGCAGTACTTC. Protein sequence: CASSFGLGTYEQYF. The rearrangement links TRBV5-1 to TRBJ2-7, with no clear D. Germline CDR1 reads SGHRS; CDR2 reads YFSETQ. The length of the CDR3 is 14 residues. Trimming took 2 bases from V and 2 from J, leaving 11 bases between them.

This clonotype occurred many times. The chain recombines TRBV19 with TRBJ1-1, with 9 bases that match TRBD1. The CDR3 runs 16 residues. Germline V gene lookup returns CDR1 LNHDA and CDR2 SQIVND (reference sequence). J was trimmed by 5 bases and V by 4 bases; bases with no gene match: 11. CDR3 in amino acids: CASSTPGQGFRTEAFF. The CDR3 coding sequence is TGTGCCAGTAGTACTCCGGGACAGGGCTTCAGGACTGAAGCTTTCTTT.

This clonotype was found many times. This chain uses TRBV7-6 with TRBJ2-3; tentative D call: TRBD2 (6 bases). The CDR3 covers 14 residues. From germline, CDR1 is SGHVS and CDR2 FNYEAQ. Trimming shortened V by 4 bases and J by 5 bases, and 13 bases separated the two germline ends. For the CDR3, the DNA is TGTGCCAGCAGCTCGTTGGGGGGAGAAGATACGCAGTATTTT. This gives the protein CASSSLGGEDTQYF.

This clonotype was seen ten or more times. The chain uses TRBV7-9 and TRBJ2-3; TRBD2 matches at 9 bases. The V segment lost 1 base and the J segment 4 bases; nucleotides outside the gene matches: 3. CDR1 and CDR2 from the germline V gene are SEHNR and FQNEAQ (reference sequence). The CDR3 contains 15 residues. The CDR3 reads CASSLVAGGADTQYF. The CDR3 nucleotides read TGTGCCAGCAGCTTAGTTGCGGGGGGGGCAGATACGCAGTATTTT.

Comment on this clonotype: A clone one base away is much larger, so this may be a read error. In nucleotides, the CDR3 is TGTGCCAGCAGCCGCACCGGGACTAGCAGGCTCCGCACCTACAATGAGCAGTTCTTC. Its translation: CASSRTGTSRLRTYNEQFF. The chain employs TRBV3-1 and TRBJ2-1, with 9 bases matching TRBD2. In germline, CDR1 is LGHDT, CDR2 YNNKEL (reference sequence). The V segment lost 4 bases and the J segment 2 bases; nucleotides outside the gene matches: 15. This CDR3 is built from 19 residues.

Ten or more counts support this clonotype. The rearrangement joins TRBV28 to TRBJ2-3; D is uncertain. Germline V gene sequence: CDR1 MDHEN, CDR2 SYDVKM. Trimming cost V 1 base and J 6 bases, with 8 bases left between them. This CDR3 has 13 residues. The CDR3 loop reads CASSLLVRDTQYF. The CDR3 DNA is TGTGCCAGCAGTTTATTGGTTAGGGATACGCAGTATTTT.

In this sample, this clonotype turned up many times. The chain recombines TRBV7-8 with TRBJ2-7; D possibly matches TRBD1 or TRBD2 (5 bases each). Per germline, CDR1 SGHVS and CDR2 FQNEAQ. The CDR3 runs 15 residues. V lost 1 base, J lost 4 bases, and 14 bases lay in between. As DNA, the CDR3 is TGTGCCAGCAGCTTAGGTGGGGGAAAACAGTACGAGCAGTACGTC. Translation gives CASSLGGGKQYEQYV.

This clonotype came up many times. The chain uses TRBV9 and TRBJ1-1, with D possibly matching TRBD1 (5 bases). V lost 3 bases and J lost 1, with 10 bases in between. The CDR3 totals 14 residues. Germline lookup yields CDR1 SGDLS and CDR2 YYNGEE. The CDR3, as DNA: TGTGCCAGCAGCGCATGGGGGGAGAACACTGAAGCTTTCTTT. As protein: CASSAWGENTEAFF.

Ten or more counts support this clonotype. J is TRBJ2-7 and V is TRBV15; D is possibly TRBD1 or TRBD2 (6 bases each). Germline V gene data show CDR1 as LNHNV and CDR2 as YYDKDF (reference sequence). V was clipped by 2 bases and J by 6 bases, with 17 bases between them. This CDR3 has 15 amino acids. The CDR3 sequence is CATSRLTGGQLEQYF. The CDR3 nucleotides read TGTGCCACCAGCAGACTGACAGGAGGGCAACTCGAGCAGTACTTC.

This clonotype turned up a few times. This chain uses TRBV18 with TRBJ2-7; 7 bases match TRBD1. Germline V gene sequence: CDR1 KGHSH, CDR2 LQKENI. The CDR3 loop spans 14 amino acids. V shed 0 bases and J 7 bases; nucleotides not matched to a gene: 6. The DNA of the CDR3 is TGTGCCAGCTCACCACCCCCAGGGGGTGGAGAGCAGTACGTC. This gives the protein CASSPPPGGGEQYV.